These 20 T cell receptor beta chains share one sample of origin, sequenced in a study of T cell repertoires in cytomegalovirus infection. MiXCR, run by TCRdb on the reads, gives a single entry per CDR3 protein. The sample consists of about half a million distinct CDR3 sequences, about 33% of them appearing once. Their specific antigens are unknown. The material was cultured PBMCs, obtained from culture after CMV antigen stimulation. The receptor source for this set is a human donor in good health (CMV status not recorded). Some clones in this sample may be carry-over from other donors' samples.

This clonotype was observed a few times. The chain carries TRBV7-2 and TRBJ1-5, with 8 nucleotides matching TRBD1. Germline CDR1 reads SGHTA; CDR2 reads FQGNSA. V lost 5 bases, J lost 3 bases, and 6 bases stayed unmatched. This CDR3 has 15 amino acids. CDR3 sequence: CASSPRGQVNQPQHF. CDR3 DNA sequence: TGTGCCAGCAGCCCCAGGGGGCAGGTCAATCAGCCCCAGCATTTT.

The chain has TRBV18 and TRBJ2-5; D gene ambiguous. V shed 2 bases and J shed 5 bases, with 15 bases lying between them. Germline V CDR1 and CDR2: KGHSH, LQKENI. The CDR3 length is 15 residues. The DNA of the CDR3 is TGTGCCAGCTCACCAAGTGAGTTCTCGTCGGAGACCCAGTACTTC. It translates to CASSPSEFSSETQYF. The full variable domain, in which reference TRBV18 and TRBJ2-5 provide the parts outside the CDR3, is NAGVMQNPRHLVRRRGQEARLRCSPMKGHSHVYWYRQLPEEGLKFMVYLQKENIIDESGMPKERFSAEFPKEGPSILRIQQVVRGDSAAYFCASSPSEFSSETQYFGPGTRLLVL.

CDR3 coding DNA: TGTGCCAGCAGCCCCGACAGGCCGTATCAGCCCCAGCATTTT. The encoded protein is CASSPDRPYQPQHF. This chain links TRBV6-5 with TRBJ1-5; D is possibly TRBD1 (6 bases). This CDR3 has 14 amino acids. V was clipped by 6 bases and J by 5 bases, with 14 bases between them. The germline CDR1 and CDR2 sequences are MNHEY and SVGAGI.

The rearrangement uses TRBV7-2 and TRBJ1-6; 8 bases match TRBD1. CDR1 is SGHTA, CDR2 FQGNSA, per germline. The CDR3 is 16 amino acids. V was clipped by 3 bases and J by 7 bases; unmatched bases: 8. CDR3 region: CASSLTTGARNSPLHF. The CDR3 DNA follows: TGTGCCAGCAGCTTGACGACAGGGGCAAGAAATTCACCCCTCCACTTT.

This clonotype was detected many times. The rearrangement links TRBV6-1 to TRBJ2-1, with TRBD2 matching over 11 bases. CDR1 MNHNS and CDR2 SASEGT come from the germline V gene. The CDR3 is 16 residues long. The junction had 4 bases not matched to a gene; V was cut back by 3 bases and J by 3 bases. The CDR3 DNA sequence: TGTGCCAGCAGTGACCCTAGCGGGAGGTTCTACAATGAGCAGTTCTTC. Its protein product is CASSDPSGRFYNEQFF.

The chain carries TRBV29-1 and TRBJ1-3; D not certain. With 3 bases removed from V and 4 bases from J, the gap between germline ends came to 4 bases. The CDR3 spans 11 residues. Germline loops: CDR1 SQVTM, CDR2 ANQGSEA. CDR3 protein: CSVDLGNTIYF. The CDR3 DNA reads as TGCAGCGTTGATCTCGGAAACACCATATATTTT. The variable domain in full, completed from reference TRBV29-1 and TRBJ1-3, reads SAVISQKPSRDICQRGTSLTIQCQVDSQVTMMFWYRQQPGQSLTLIATANQGSEATYESGFVIDKFPISRPNLTFSTLTVSNMSPEDSSIYLCSVDLGNTIYFGEGSWLTVV.

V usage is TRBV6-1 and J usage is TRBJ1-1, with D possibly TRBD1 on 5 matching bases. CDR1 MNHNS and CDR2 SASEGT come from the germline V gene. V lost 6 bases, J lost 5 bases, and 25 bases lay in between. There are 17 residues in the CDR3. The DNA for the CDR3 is TGTGCCAGCAGGGGGTGGGGCCGGGGAAAGAGTCGGACTGAAGCTTTCTTT. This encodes CASRGWGRGKSRTEAFF.

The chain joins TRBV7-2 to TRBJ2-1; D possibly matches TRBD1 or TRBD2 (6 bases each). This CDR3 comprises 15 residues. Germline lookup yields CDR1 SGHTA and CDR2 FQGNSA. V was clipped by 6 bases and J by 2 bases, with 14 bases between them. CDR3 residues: CASRHRAGTYNEQFF. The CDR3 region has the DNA TGTGCCAGCAGACACAGGGCGGGGACCTACAATGAGCAGTTCTTC. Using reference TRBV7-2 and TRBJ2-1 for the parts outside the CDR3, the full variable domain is GAGVSQSPSNKVTEKGKDVELRCDPISGHTALYWYRQSLGQGLEFLIYFQGNSAPDKSGLPSDRFSAERTGGSVSTLTIQRTQQEDSAVYLCASRHRAGTYNEQFFGPGTRLTVL.

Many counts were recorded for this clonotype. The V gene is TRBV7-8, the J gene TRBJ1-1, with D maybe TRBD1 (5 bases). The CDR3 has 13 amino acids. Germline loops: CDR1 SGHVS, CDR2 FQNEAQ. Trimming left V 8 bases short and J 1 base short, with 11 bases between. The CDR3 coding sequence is TGTGCCAGCCAAGGACAACCGAACACTGAAGCTTTCTTT. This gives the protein CASQGQPNTEAFF.

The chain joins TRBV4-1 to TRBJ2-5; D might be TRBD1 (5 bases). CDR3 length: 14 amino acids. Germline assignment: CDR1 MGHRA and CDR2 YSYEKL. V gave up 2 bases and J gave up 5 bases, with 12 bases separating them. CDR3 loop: CASSQQTAGETQYF. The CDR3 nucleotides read TGCGCCAGCAGCCAACAGACAGCTGGGGAGACCCAGTACTTC.

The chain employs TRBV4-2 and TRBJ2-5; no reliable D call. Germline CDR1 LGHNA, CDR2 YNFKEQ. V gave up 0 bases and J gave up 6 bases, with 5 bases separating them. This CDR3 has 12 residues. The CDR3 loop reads CASSQDVKTQYF. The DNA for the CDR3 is TGTGCCAGCAGCCAAGATGTGAAGACCCAGTACTTC.

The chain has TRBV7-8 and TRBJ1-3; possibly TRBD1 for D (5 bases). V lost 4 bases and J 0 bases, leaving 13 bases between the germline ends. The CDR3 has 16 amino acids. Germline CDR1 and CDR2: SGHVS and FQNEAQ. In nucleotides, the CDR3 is TGTGCCAGCAGCTCCCCGGGACTCAGCTCTGGAAACACCATATATTTT. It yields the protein CASSSPGLSSGNTIYF.

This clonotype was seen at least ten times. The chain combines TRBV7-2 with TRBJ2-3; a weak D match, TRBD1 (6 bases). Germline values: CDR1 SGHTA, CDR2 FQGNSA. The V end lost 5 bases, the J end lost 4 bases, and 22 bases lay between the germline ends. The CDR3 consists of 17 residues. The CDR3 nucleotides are TGTGCCAGCAGCCCTGATCGAGGGGGTACCGCCGCAGATACGCAGTATTTT. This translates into CASSPDRGGTAADTQYF. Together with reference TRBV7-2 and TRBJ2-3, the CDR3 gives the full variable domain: GAGVSQSPSNKVTEKGKDVELRCDPISGHTALYWYRQSLGQGLEFLIYFQGNSAPDKSGLPSDRFSAERTGGSVSTLTIQRTQQEDSAVYLCASSPDRGGTAADTQYFGPGTRLTVL.

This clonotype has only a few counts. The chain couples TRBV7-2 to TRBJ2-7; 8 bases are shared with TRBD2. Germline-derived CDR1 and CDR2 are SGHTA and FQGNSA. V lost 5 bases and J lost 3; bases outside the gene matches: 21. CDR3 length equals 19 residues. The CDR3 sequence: CASSPGVLTLAGYVYEQYF. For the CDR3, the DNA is TGTGCCAGCAGCCCGGGGGTACTGACTCTAGCGGGTTATGTCTACGAGCAGTACTTC.

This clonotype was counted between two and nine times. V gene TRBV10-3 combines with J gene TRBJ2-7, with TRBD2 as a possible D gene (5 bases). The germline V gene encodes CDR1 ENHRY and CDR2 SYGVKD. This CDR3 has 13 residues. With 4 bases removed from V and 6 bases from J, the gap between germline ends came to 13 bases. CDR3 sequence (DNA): TGTGCCATCAGTGGAACTAGAATGGGCGAGCAGTACGTC. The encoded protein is CAISGTRMGEQYV.

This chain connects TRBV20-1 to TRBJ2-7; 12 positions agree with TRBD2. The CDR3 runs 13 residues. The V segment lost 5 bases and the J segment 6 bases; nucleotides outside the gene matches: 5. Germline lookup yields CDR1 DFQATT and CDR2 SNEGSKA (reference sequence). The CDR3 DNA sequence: TGCAGTGCTGAAGGACTAGCGGGACGCGAGCAGTACTTC. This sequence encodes CSAEGLAGREQYF.

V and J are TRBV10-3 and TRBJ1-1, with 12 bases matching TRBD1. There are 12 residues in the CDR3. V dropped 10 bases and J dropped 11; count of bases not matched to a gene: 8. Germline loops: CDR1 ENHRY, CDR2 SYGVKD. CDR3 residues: CATGTGGGRAFF. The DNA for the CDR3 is TGTGCCACCGGGACAGGGGGCGGCCGGGCTTTCTTT.

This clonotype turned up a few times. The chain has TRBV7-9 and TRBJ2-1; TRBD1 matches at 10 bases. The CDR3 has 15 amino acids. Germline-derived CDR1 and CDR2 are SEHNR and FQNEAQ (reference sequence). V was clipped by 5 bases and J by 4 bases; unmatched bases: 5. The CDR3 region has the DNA TGTGCCAGCAGCCCCGACAGGGGGCCTTACAATGAGCAGTTCTTC. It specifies CASSPDRGPYNEQFF.

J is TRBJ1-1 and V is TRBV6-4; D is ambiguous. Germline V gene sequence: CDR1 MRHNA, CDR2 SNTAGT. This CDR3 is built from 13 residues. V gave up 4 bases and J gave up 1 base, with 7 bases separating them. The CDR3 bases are TGTGCCAGCAGTGCCAATGAGAACACTGAAGCTTTCTTT. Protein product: CASSANENTEAFF.

CDR3 sequence: CASSPPPGQGAGELFF. The DNA of the CDR3 is TGTGCCAGCAGTCCCCCACCGGGACAGGGGGCCGGGGAGCTGTTTTTT. The chain has TRBV28 and TRBJ2-2, with TRBD1 matching 11 bases. CDR3 length equals 16 residues. V shed 5 bases and J 6 bases; nucleotides not matched to a gene: 8. Germline V gene data show CDR1 as MDHEN and CDR2 as SYDVKM.